This is a list of T cell receptor beta chains from one sample in a study of T cells after posttransplantation cyclophosphamide. Assay: immunoSEQ multiplex PCR; the TCRdb copy retains only in-frame clones and omits some. The sample includes about 7,700 clones, none of them occurring once. The sample here was PBMCs, taken 94 days after allogeneic stem cell transplant with posttransplant cyclophosphamide. All receptors derive from a female patient aged 60 to 70 who received an allogeneic stem cell transplant from an unrelated donor, was CMV-positive, and had acute GVHD only. The graft donor may have given rise to some T cells. Both conserved end residues are part of each CDR3. Fields, in order: clone size, V gene, CDR3 protein. The size field reads once, few, many or a size class.

many | TRBV10-3 | CAISRPGQGANYGYTF
many | TRBV6-2/TRBV6-3 | CASNPQGLAVYNEQFF
many | TRBV24-1 | CATSDLLSGSQTDTQYF
medium-sized | TRBV2 | CASSTNQVEAFF
many | TRBV7-2 | CASSAAPAGGPYEQYF
many | TRBV6-5 | CASSSRDRGREQYF
many | TRBV18 | CASSPQGRTNYGYTF
medium-sized | TRBV28 | CASSLLAGSYNEQFF
many | TRBV10-1 | CASSRDRRPYEQYF
medium-sized | TRBV6-2/TRBV6-3 | CASSYSGAGEKLFF